This is a list of T cell receptor beta chains from one sample in a study of OX40 agonist ivuxolimab in advanced cancers. Generated by immunoSEQ multiplex PCR, the TCRdb table keeps only in-frame clones and is missing some. The data contain 23,000 or so clones, 88% of them singletons. The sample consisted of CD4+ or CD8+ T cells sorted from blood, taken in a trial of the OX40 agonist ivuxolimab. The receptors were sampled from an adult with an advanced solid tumor such as melanoma, head and neck, liver or kidney cancer. The CDR3 runs from the conserved cysteine through the conserved F or W. A D gene is named only where the DNA matches it firmly.

v_call: TRBV11-2
d_call: NA
j_call: NA
cdr3_aa: CASSSDYRTYEQYF

v_call: TRBV7-2
d_call: NA
j_call: TRBJ2-7
cdr3_aa: CASSLGLVEQYF

v_call: TRBV7-2
d_call: NA
j_call: TRBJ1-2
cdr3_aa: CASSLAPSDGYTF

v_call: TRBV19
d_call: NA
j_call: TRBJ1-3
cdr3_aa: CASSILLSGNTIYF

v_call: TRBV28
d_call: NA
j_call: TRBJ1-1
cdr3_aa: CASSSPDTPLNTEAFF

v_call: TRBV10-2
d_call: NA
j_call: TRBJ2-5
cdr3_aa: CATRVDSYQETQYF

v_call: TRBV7-9
d_call: TRBD2
j_call: TRBJ2-3
cdr3_aa: CASSFAGGGTDTQYF

v_call: TRBV15
d_call: NA
j_call: TRBJ2-3
cdr3_aa: CATSSQNRDYPFAQYF

v_call: TRBV6-5
d_call: TRBD2
j_call: TRBJ2-1
cdr3_aa: CASTLAIAGGNEQFF

v_call: TRBV27
d_call: TRBD2
j_call: TRBJ2-7
cdr3_aa: CASSPGLVPDKQYF

v_call: TRBV28
d_call: TRBD1
j_call: TRBJ1-5
cdr3_aa: CASSFSQGGNQPQHF

v_call: TRBV6-5
d_call: NA
j_call: TRBJ2-3
cdr3_aa: CASRFTGTQYF

v_call: TRBV19
d_call: NA
j_call: TRBJ1-1
cdr3_aa: CASSMGARTEAFF

v_call: TRBV7-9
d_call: NA
j_call: TRBJ2-1
cdr3_aa: CASSLAGRIYNEQFF

v_call: TRBV19
d_call: NA
j_call: TRBJ1-4
cdr3_aa: CASSIDQGKREKLFF

v_call: TRBV7-6
d_call: NA
j_call: TRBJ2-3
cdr3_aa: CASSLRWRTDTQYF

v_call: TRBV5-4
d_call: TRBD1
j_call: TRBJ1-6
cdr3_aa: CASSIIGQGLNSPLHF

v_call: TRBV4-1
d_call: NA
j_call: TRBJ2-2
cdr3_aa: CASSLTGELFF

v_call: TRBV7-2
d_call: NA
j_call: TRBJ2-2
cdr3_aa: CASGRVNTGELFF

v_call: TRBV7-9
d_call: NA
j_call: TRBJ2-7
cdr3_aa: CASSFGGGMNYEQYF

v_call: TRBV7-2
d_call: TRBD2
j_call: TRBJ2-7
cdr3_aa: CASSQLAGAGYEQYF

v_call: TRBV12-5
d_call: NA
j_call: TRBJ2-6
cdr3_aa: CASGDIAGQSRANVLTF

v_call: TRBV7-6
d_call: NA
j_call: TRBJ2-2
cdr3_aa: CASSWGTGELFF

v_call: TRBV7-9
d_call: NA
j_call: TRBJ1-1
cdr3_aa: CASSMNTEAFF

v_call: TRBV11-2
d_call: NA
j_call: TRBJ2-3
cdr3_aa: CASSLPDGWAYTDTQYF

v_call: TRBV13
d_call: NA
j_call: TRBJ2-1
cdr3_aa: CASSFRTPEGQFF

v_call: TRBV19
d_call: NA
j_call: TRBJ1-2
cdr3_aa: CASSANRASPHGYTF

v_call: TRBV27
d_call: NA
j_call: TRBJ2-1
cdr3_aa: CASTLGMGYNEQFF

v_call: TRBV19
d_call: NA
j_call: TRBJ2-5
cdr3_aa: CASRTSTQETQYF

v_call: TRBV27
d_call: NA
j_call: TRBJ1-4
cdr3_aa: CASSFWDPPLTNEKLFF

v_call: TRBV7-6
d_call: TRBD1
j_call: TRBJ1-1
cdr3_aa: CASSLVATGPSEAFF

v_call: TRBV9
d_call: TRBD2
j_call: TRBJ2-3
cdr3_aa: CASSVEPREWENTQYF

v_call: TRBV15
d_call: NA
j_call: TRBJ1-1
cdr3_aa: CATSSTTRTEAFF

v_call: TRBV6-5
d_call: TRBD2
j_call: TRBJ2-7
cdr3_aa: CASSLMGLADYEQYF

v_call: TRBV19
d_call: NA
j_call: TRBJ2-7
cdr3_aa: CASSIMVSYEQYF

v_call: TRBV7-9
d_call: NA
j_call: TRBJ2-1
cdr3_aa: CASSHDYYNEQFF

v_call: TRBV11-2
d_call: NA
j_call: TRBJ2-2
cdr3_aa: CASSFLPWADDDTGELFF

v_call: TRBV6-5
d_call: NA
j_call: TRBJ2-1
cdr3_aa: CASSQEGYNEQFF

v_call: TRBV9
d_call: TRBD1
j_call: TRBJ2-4
cdr3_aa: CASSAGTGGNIQYF

v_call: TRBV19
d_call: NA
j_call: TRBJ1-1
cdr3_aa: CASKNTEAFF

v_call: TRBV7-8
d_call: TRBD1
j_call: TRBJ1-5
cdr3_aa: CASSHGTGYQPQHF

v_call: TRBV6-5
d_call: TRBD1
j_call: TRBJ2-1
cdr3_aa: CASSRQGNEQFF

v_call: TRBV19
d_call: NA
j_call: TRBJ2-1
cdr3_aa: CASKEGVSEQFF

v_call: TRBV19
d_call: TRBD2
j_call: TRBJ2-7
cdr3_aa: CASSGGVAYEQYF

v_call: TRBV11-3
d_call: NA
j_call: TRBJ2-7
cdr3_aa: CASSLTGLSYEQYF

v_call: TRBV6-5
d_call: NA
j_call: TRBJ2-1
cdr3_aa: CASSTSSKHEQFF

v_call: TRBV5-5
d_call: TRBD1
j_call: TRBJ2-7
cdr3_aa: CASSLTGGREQYF

v_call: TRBV11-2
d_call: TRBD1
j_call: TRBJ2-7
cdr3_aa: CASSSRDRGAYEQYF

v_call: TRBV14
d_call: TRBD2
j_call: TRBJ2-1
cdr3_aa: CASSQDYNSGQYNEQFF

v_call: TRBV25-1
d_call: TRBD2
j_call: TRBJ2-7
cdr3_aa: CASSETGLAAYEQYF